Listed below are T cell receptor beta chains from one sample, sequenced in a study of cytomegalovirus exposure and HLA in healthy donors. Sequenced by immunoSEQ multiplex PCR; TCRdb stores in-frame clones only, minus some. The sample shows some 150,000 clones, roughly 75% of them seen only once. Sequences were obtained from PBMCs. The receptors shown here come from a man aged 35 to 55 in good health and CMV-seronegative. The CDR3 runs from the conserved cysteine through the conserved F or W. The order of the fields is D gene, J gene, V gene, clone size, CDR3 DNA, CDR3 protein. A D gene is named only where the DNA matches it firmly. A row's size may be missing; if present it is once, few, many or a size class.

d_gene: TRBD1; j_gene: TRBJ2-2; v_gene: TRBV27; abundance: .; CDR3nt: TGTGCCAGCAGTTCTCCAGACAGGGGGGTTGGGGAGCTGTTTTTT; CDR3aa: CASSSPDRGVGELFF
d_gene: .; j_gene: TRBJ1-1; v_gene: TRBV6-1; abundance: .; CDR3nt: TGTGCCAGCAGTGAAGTAGGGGCTCGGACTGAAGCTTTCTTT; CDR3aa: CASSEVGARTEAFF
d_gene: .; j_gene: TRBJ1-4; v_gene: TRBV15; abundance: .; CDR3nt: TGTGCCACCAGCAGATCGGGTGCAACAACTAATGAAAAACTGTTTTTT; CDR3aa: CATSRSGATTNEKLFF
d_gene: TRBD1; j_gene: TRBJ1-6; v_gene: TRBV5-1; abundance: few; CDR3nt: TGCGCCAGCAGCCTGGACAGGGGTCACTCACCCCTCCACTTT; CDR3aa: CASSLDRGHSPLHF
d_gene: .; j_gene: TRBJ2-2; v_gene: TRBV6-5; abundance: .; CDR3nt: TGTGCCAGCAGTTACTCGAACTTAAACACCGGGGAGCTGTTTTTT; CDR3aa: CASSYSNLNTGELFF
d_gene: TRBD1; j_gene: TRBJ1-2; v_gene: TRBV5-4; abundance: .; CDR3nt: TGTGCCAGCAGCTTGGCCGAAGACAGGGCCCGGGGCTACACCTTC; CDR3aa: CASSLAEDRARGYTF
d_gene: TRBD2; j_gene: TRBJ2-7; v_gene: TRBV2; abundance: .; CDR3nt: TGTGCCAGTTTAGTAGCGGGTGAGCAGTACTTC; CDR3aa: CASLVAGEQYF
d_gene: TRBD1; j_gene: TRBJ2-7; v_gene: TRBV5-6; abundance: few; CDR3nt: TGTGCCAGCAGCGTCGGGACAGCCTCCTACGAGCAGTACTTC; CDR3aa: CASSVGTASYEQYF
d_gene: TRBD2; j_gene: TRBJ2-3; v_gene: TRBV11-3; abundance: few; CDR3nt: TGTGCCAGCAGCTACGGACTAGCGGGGGGCGGCACAGATACGCAGTATTTT; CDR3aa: CASSYGLAGGGTDTQYF
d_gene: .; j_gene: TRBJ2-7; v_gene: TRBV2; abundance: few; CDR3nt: TGTGCCAGCAGTGAGAAAGCGCTGGACTCCTACGAGCAGTACTTC; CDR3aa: CASSEKALDSYEQYF
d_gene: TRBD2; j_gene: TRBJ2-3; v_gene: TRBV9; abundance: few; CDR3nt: TGTGCCAGCAGCGTAGCTCAAGCAGGAATACTTTCGGATGCGGGGGGGCCTGGAGATACGCAGTATTTT; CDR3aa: CASSVAQAGILSDAGGPGDTQYF
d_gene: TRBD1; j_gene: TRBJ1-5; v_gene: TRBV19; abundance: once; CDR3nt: TGTGCCAGTAGTACCCGGACAGGGGCCGGTCAGCCCCAGCATTTT; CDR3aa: CASSTRTGAGQPQHF
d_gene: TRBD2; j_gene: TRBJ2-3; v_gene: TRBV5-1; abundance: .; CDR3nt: TGCGCCAGCAGCTCGGGACTAGCGGGGGGCACAGATACGCAGTATTTT; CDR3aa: CASSSGLAGGTDTQYF
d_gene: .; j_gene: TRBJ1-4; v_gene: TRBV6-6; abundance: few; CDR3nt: TGTGCCAGCAGTTACCGGCAGGTGCATGAAAAACTGTTTTTT; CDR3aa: CASSYRQVHEKLFF
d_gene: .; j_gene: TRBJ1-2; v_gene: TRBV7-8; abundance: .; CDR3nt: TGTGCCAGCAGCTTAGTCTCCCGAGGTGGCTACACCTTC; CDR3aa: CASSLVSRGGYTF
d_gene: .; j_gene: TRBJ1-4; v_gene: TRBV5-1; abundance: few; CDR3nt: TGCGCCAGCACCTTAGGGGAGGCGGGAGAACTGTTTTTT; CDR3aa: CASTLGEAGELFF
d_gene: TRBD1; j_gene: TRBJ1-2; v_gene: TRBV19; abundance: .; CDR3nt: TGTGCCAGTAGTATAGAAGTTTGGGACAGCTATGGCTACACCTTC; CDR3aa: CASSIEVWDSYGYTF
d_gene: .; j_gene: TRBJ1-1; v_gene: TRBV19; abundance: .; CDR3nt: TGTGCCAGTAGGGGACTCAACCTGAACACTGAAGCTTTCTTT; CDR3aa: CASRGLNLNTEAFF
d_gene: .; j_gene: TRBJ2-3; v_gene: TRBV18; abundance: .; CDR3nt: TGTGCCAGCTCACTATATGGCACAGATACGCAGTATTTT; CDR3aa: CASSLYGTDTQYF
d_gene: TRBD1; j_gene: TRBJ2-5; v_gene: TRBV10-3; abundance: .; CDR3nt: TGTGCCATCTCTAGCCAGGGGGCTGAGACCCAGTACTTC; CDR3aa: CAISSQGAETQYF
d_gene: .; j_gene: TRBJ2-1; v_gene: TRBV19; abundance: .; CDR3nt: TGTGCCAGTAGTATTCTGGGTGGGAGCTCCTACAATGAGCAGTTCTTC; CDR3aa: CASSILGGSSYNEQFF
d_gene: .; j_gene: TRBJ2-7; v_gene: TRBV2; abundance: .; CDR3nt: TGTGCCAGCACCCGACACCCGAGCTCCTACGAGCAGTACTTC; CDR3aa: CASTRHPSSYEQYF
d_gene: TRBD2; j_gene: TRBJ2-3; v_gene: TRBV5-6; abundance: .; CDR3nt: TGTGCCAGCAGCCCGCTCCTAGCGGGGAGCACAGATACGCAGTATTTT; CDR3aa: CASSPLLAGSTDTQYF
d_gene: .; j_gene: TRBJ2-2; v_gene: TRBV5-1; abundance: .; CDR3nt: TGCGCTAGCAGCTTGGGAAGAGCAGGATTGAACACCGGGGAGCTGTTTTTT; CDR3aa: CASSLGRAGLNTGELFF
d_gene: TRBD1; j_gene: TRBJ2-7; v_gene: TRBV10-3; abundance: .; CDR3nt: TGTGCCATCAGCGGGACAGCCTACGAGCAGTACTTC; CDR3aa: CAISGTAYEQYF
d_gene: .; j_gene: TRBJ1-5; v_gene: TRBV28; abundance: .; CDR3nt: TGTGCCAGCATCGCGTCGGCAGGGTGGGATCAGCCCCAGCATTTT; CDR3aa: CASIASAGWDQPQHF
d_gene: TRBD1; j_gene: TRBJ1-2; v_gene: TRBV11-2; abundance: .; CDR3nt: TGTGCCAGCAGCTTATCGGACAGGGGTTTATATGGCTACACCTTC; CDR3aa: CASSLSDRGLYGYTF
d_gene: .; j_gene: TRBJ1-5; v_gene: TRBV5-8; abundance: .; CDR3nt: TGTGCCAGCACCCTTGGCAATCAGCCCCAGCATTTT; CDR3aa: CASTLGNQPQHF
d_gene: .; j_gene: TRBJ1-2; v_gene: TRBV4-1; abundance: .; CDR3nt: TGCGCCAGCAGCTATGGGGGGAGACAGCCTAACTATGGCTACACCTTC; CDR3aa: CASSYGGRQPNYGYTF
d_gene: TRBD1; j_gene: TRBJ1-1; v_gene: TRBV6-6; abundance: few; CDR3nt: TGTGCCAGCAGTTACGGGGCAGGGGGGATAAACACTGAAGCTTTCTTT; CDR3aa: CASSYGAGGINTEAFF
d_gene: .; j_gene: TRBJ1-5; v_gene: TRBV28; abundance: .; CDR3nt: TGTGCCAGCAGTCCTGGCGGGGGCAATCAGCCCCAGCATTTT; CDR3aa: CASSPGGGNQPQHF
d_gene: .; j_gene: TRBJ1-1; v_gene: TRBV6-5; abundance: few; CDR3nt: TGTGCCAGCAGACGTGACGGGGGAGGTGAAGCTTTCTTT; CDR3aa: CASRRDGGGEAFF
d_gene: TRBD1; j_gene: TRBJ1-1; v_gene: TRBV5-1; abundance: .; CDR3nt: TGCGCCAGCAGCTTGGGACAGGGGTATGGTGAAGCTTTCTTT; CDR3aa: CASSLGQGYGEAFF
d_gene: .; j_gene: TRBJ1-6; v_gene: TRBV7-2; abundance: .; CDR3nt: TGTGCCAGCAGCTTTAGACAGGTTAATTCACCCCTCCACTTT; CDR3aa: CASSFRQVNSPLHF
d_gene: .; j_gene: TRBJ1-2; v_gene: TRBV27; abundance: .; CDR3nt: TGTGCCAGCAGTTTAGAAGGGTACAGGGGCTACACCTTC; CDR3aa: CASSLEGYRGYTF
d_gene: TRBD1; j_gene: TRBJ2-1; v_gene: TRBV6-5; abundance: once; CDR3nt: TGTGCCAGCAGTGGGGCGACAGGGAGCTACAATGAGCAGTTCTTC; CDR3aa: CASSGATGSYNEQFF
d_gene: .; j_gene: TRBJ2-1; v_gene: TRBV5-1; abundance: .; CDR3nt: TGCGCCAGCAGCTCCTCAGGGATGGAAAATGAGCAGTTCTTC; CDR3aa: CASSSSGMENEQFF
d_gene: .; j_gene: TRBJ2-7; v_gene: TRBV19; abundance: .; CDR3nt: TGTGCCAGTAGTATGGATGGGGGACTCTCCTACGAGCAGTACTTC; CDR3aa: CASSMDGGLSYEQYF
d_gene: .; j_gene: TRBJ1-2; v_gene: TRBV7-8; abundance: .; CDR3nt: TGTGCCAGCAGCTTAGTAGCAATGCCTAACTATGGCTACACCTTC; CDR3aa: CASSLVAMPNYGYTF
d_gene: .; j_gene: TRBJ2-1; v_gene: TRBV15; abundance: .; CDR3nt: TGTGCCACCAGCAGAGAGGGCGGGGCCCATGAGCAGTTCTTC; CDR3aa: CATSREGGAHEQFF
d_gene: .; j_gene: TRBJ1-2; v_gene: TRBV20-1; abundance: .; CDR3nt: TGCAGTGCTAGAGACGGTAACGGCTACACCTTC; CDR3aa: CSARDGNGYTF
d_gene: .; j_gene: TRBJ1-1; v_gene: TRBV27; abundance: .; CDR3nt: TGTGCCAGCAGTTGGCGCCGGGGGTCCCTGAACACTGAAGCTTTCTTT; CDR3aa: CASSWRRGSLNTEAFF
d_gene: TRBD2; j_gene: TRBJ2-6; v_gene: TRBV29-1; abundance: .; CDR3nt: TGCAGCGTAGACCCGGGGAGGGCCTCCCCCTCTGGGGCCAACGTCCTGACTTTC; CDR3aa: CSVDPGRASPSGANVLTF
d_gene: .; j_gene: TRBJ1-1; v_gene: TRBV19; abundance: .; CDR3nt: TGTGCCAGTAGTTCAGGCAGGAACACTGAAGCTTTCTTT; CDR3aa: CASSSGRNTEAFF
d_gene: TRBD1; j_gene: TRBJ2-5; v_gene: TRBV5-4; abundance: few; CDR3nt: TGTGCCAGCAGCGGGGACAGGGAGACCCAGTACTTC; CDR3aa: CASSGDRETQYF
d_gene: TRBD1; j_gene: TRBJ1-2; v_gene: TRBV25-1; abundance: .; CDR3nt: TGTGCCAGCAGTGACAGGGGGCGCTTTTGTGGCTACACCTTC; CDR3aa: CASSDRGRFCGYTF
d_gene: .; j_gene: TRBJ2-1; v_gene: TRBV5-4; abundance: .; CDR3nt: TGTGCCAGCAGCTTGGGAACGTTTTTATCCTTCGGTGAGCAGTTCTTC; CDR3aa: CASSLGTFLSFGEQFF